Sequencing of this T cell receptor (beta chain) was carried out in a study of T-cell memory formation after mild COVID-19. Germline CDR1 reads SQVTM; CDR2 reads ANQGSEA. The CDR3 covers 16 residues. The V and J ends lost 7 bases and 2 bases respectively, with 21 bases between them. Study-level results: Later expanders leaned CD4+, whereas day 15 to 85 contracting clones were balanced CD4/CD8.

TCRdb reanalysed the 5' RACE reads using MiXCR and keeps one entry per CDR3 protein. The sample lists roughly 240,000 distinct CDR3 sequences, approximately 15% occurring once. This clonotype appeared a few times. Its target is unknown. This clonotype was obtained from an adult woman who had mild COVID-19 (a few samples of this study predate the infection). Cell type and time point are not known. Sequenced sample: PBMCs or a T cell subset sorted from them (not recorded which). This sequence joins TRBV29-1 and TRBJ1-3; D perhaps matches TRBD1 (6 bases). In DNA form, the CDR3 reads TGCAGCGCTATTCCGGGACAACGAGGGGCTGGAAACACCATATATTTT. Amino acids: CSAIPGQRGAGNTIYF.